This T cell receptor beta chain originates from a study of blood T cell repertoires in COVID-19. Data came from immunoSEQ multiplex PCR; TCRdb stores just in-frame clones and leaves some out. Among tens of thousands of clones listed, about 80% were seen once. The source material was peripheral blood. This TCR was recovered from a man aged 50 or older with COVID-19, enrolled during active disease.

The CDR3 coding sequence is TGTGCCAGCAGCTATTGGACAGGGCCAAACACCGGGGAGCTGTTTTTT. Amino acids: CASSYWTGPNTGELFF. The chain has TRBV7-3 and TRBJ2-2; 8 bases agree with TRBD1. With 4 bases clipped from V and 2 bases from J, the junction kept 6 bases outside the gene matches. CDR1 SGHTA and CDR2 FQGTGA come from the germline V gene. This CDR3 spans 16 amino acids.